The 18 T cell receptor beta chains below were found in one sample sequenced in a study of cytomegalovirus exposure and HLA in healthy donors. The PCR ran on 60 Vbeta and 13 Jbeta primers. The assay was immunoSEQ multiplex PCR, and TCRdb's table has in-frame clones only and misses some. The sample spans 75,000 to 90,000 clones; the ten largest clones claim 1.3% to 1.5%. Sequencing used PBMCs. These receptors all stem from a woman aged 60 to 75 in good health and CMV-seronegative.

The J gene is TRBJ2-1, the V gene TRBV4-2; perhaps TRBD2 as D (6 bases). This CDR3 is 16 amino acids long. The V and J ends lost 4 bases and 7 bases respectively, with 20 bases between them. CDR1 is LGHNA, CDR2 YNFKEQ, per germline. The CDR3 DNA sequence: TGTGCCAGCAGCCCCGGATTGGGTCGGGAGCCGAATGAGCAGTTCTTC. This sequence encodes CASSPGLGREPNEQFF.

The chain recombines TRBV7-9 with TRBJ1-3; D is unresolved. CDR3 size: 14 residues. V lost 4 bases to trimming and J lost 8 bases, with 15 bases between them. Germline V gene lookup returns CDR1 SEHNR and CDR2 FQNEAQ (reference sequence). This chain's CDR3 is CASSSPGPVDTIYF. In nucleotides, the CDR3 is TGTGCCAGCAGCTCCCCTGGGCCGGTAGACACCATATATTTT.

The rearrangement links TRBV10-3 to TRBJ2-5, with 8 positions matching TRBD1. With V trimmed by 8 bases and J by 5 bases, 13 bases remained unmatched. CDR1 and CDR2 (germline): ENHRY, SYGVKD. This CDR3 comprises 15 residues. This chain's CDR3 is CAIAPDRVGRETQYF. The CDR3, as DNA: TGTGCCATCGCGCCGGACAGGGTGGGCCGGGAGACCCAGTACTTC.

The chain has TRBV19 and TRBJ2-7; TRBD1 might be the D (6 bases). V lost 0 bases and J 6 bases, leaving 27 bases between the germline ends. Per the germline V gene, CDR1 is LNHDA and CDR2 is SQIVND (reference sequence). CDR3 length: 19 amino acids. The CDR3 region is CASSIDLAPNAGARFEQYF. CDR3 nucleotide sequence: TGTGCCAGTAGTATAGATCTGGCCCCTAACGCAGGGGCACGTTTCGAGCAGTACTTC.

The chain is built from TRBV7-9 and TRBJ2-5, with 7 nucleotides matching TRBD1. V was clipped by 6 bases and J by 0 bases; unmatched bases: 13. This CDR3 comprises 17 residues. Germline loops: CDR1 SEHNR, CDR2 FQNEAQ (reference sequence). This chain's CDR3 is CASRPSHRQGNQETQYF. The DNA for the CDR3 is TGTGCCAGCAGACCATCCCATAGACAGGGTAACCAAGAGACCCAGTACTTC.

DNA of the CDR3: TGCGCCAGCAGTGAGAAGGGGGTCTCTGGAAACACCATATATTTT. This gives the protein CASSEKGVSGNTIYF. The chain joins TRBV10-1 to TRBJ1-3, with D possibly being TRBD1 (6 bases). The CDR3 is made up of 15 amino acids. Trimming cost V 2 bases and J 0 bases, with 8 bases left between them. CDR1 is WNHNN, CDR2 SYGVQD, per germline (reference sequence).

The rearrangement links TRBV5-1 to TRBJ2-1; D remains unclear. This CDR3 region has 13 residues. Trimming took off 4 bases at V and 7 bases at J, with 12 bases between the two ends. Per the germline V gene, CDR1 is SGHRS and CDR2 is YFSETQ. CDR3 protein: CASSGGDGNEQFF. As DNA, the CDR3 is TGCGCCAGCAGCGGCGGAGACGGGAATGAGCAGTTCTTC.

This chain joins TRBV6-1 and TRBJ2-7, with a possible D match to TRBD1 (6 bases). Germline V gene sequence: CDR1 MNHNS, CDR2 SASEGT. The CDR3 sequence is 14 residues long. V gave up 4 bases and J gave up 2 bases, with 12 bases separating them. In DNA form, the CDR3 reads TGTGCCAGCAGTGGTACAGGGTTGCCCTACGAGCAGTACTTC. It encodes CASSGTGLPYEQYF.

V and J are TRBV4-2 and TRBJ2-2; perhaps TRBD2 as D (6 bases). V dropped 4 bases and J dropped 2 bases, with 11 bases sitting between them. This CDR3 region has 15 residues. Germline lookup yields CDR1 LGHNA and CDR2 YNFKEQ. The CDR3: CASSRRDSNTGELFF. CDR3 nucleotides: TGTGCCAGCAGCCGCCGGGACTCAAACACCGGGGAGCTGTTTTTT.

The chain carries TRBV6-4 and TRBJ2-1; D gene ambiguous. Trimming took off 1 base at V and 7 bases at J, with 8 bases between the two ends. The CDR3 is made up of 13 amino acids. The germline V gene has CDR1 MRHNA and CDR2 SNTAGT. The CDR3 reads CASSDFPRNEQFF. For the CDR3, the DNA is TGTGCCAGCAGTGACTTCCCGCGGAATGAGCAGTTCTTC.

The chain joins TRBV2 to TRBJ2-7; tentative D call: TRBD2 (6 bases). In germline, CDR1 is SNHLY, CDR2 FYNNEI. The CDR3 spans 14 residues. V was trimmed by 1 base and J by 3 bases, leaving 10 bases between them. The CDR3 region is CASSEGGTYYEQYF. DNA for the CDR3: TGTGCCAGCAGTGAAGGTGGGACTTACTACGAGCAGTACTTC.

The chain combines TRBV11-3 with TRBJ2-1, with 7 bases identical to TRBD2. The CDR3 contains 14 residues. CDR1 and CDR2 from the germline V gene are SGHNT and YENEEA. Trimming at V came to 3 bases and at J to 2 bases, leaving 1 base not matched to a gene. The CDR3 DNA sequence: TGTGCCAGCAGCTTGGGGGGGACCTACAATGAGCAGTTCTTC. This encodes CASSLGGTYNEQFF.

As DNA, the CDR3 is TGTGCCAGCAAGGGGGCAGGCACTCTGGAGACCCAGTACTTC. It encodes CASKGAGTLETQYF. The chain combines TRBV28 with TRBJ2-5, with 7 bases matching TRBD1. Germline loops: CDR1 MDHEN, CDR2 SYDVKM. The V gene end was trimmed by 7 bases and the J gene end by 5 bases; junction bases not matched to a gene: 10. This CDR3 region has 14 residues.

Points on this clone: Other nucleotide sequences in the sample specify the same CDR3. This chain connects TRBV19 to TRBJ1-1, with D unclear. This CDR3 is 13 amino acids long. Trimming removed 3 bases at V and 0 bases at J, with 5 bases between. Germline V CDR1 and CDR2: LNHDA, SQIVND (reference sequence). The CDR3 loop reads CASSISVNTEAFF. Written as DNA, the CDR3 is TGTGCCAGTAGTATTAGCGTGAACACTGAAGCTTTCTTT.

The V call is TRBV6-5, the J call TRBJ1-1; D ambiguous. Deletions cut 4 bases from V and 1 base from J, with 13 bases between. The CDR3 loop spans 15 amino acids. Germline V gene sequence: CDR1 MNHEY, CDR2 SVGAGI. The CDR3 region is CASSLGMERNTEAFF. CDR3 in DNA: TGTGCCAGCAGTTTGGGTATGGAGAGGAACACTGAAGCTTTCTTT.

The J gene is TRBJ1-1, the V gene TRBV7-8; D may be TRBD1 (6 bases). Trimming left V 4 bases short and J 7 bases short, with 16 bases between. Germline V gene data show CDR1 as SGHVS and CDR2 as FQNEAQ. The CDR3 spans 14 residues. CDR3 in amino acids: CASSSQGVQGEAFF. The CDR3 DNA reads as TGTGCCAGCAGCTCACAGGGTGTTCAAGGTGAAGCTTTCTTT.

The chain recombines TRBV7-9 with TRBJ1-1; 7 nucleotides agree with TRBD1. V dropped 2 bases and J dropped 5; count of bases not matched to a gene: 2. This CDR3 spans 13 amino acids. Per the germline V gene, CDR1 is SEHNR and CDR2 is FQNEAQ (reference sequence). The DNA for the CDR3 is TGTGCCAGCAGCTTAAGACAGGGTACTGAAGCTTTCTTT. Its translation is CASSLRQGTEAFF. Supplemented by reference TRBV7-9 and TRBJ1-1, the full variable domain reads DTGVSQNPRHKITKRGQNVTFRCDPISEHNRLYWYRQTLGQGPEFLTYFQNEAQLEKSRLLSDRFSAERPKGSFSTLEIQRTEQGDSAMYLCASSLRQGTEAFFGQGTRLTVV.

The chain couples TRBV2 to TRBJ1-1; D possibly corresponds to TRBD1 (6 bases). V was trimmed by 3 bases and J by 1 base, leaving 9 bases between them. CDR3 length equals 14 residues. Looked up from germline, CDR1 is SNHLY and CDR2 is FYNNEI. The CDR3 is CASSEQGTNTEAFF. Written as DNA, the CDR3 is TGTGCCAGCAGTGAGCAGGGGACGAACACTGAAGCTTTCTTT.